The clone carrying this T cell receptor beta chain was counted a few times. The sample belongs to a study of blood T cell repertoires in COVID-19. As for the study in general: Sites across the United States, Italy and Spain contributed samples from acute and convalescent COVID-19. PBMCs, B-cell-depleted T cells, or T cells were the source of the cDNA or gDNA that made up the material.

Seattle-derived patients entered the study during active infection and were followed longitudinally. The CDR3 consists of 14 residues. V was pared by 4 bases and J by 2 bases, with 15 bases between. Germline V lookup: CDR1 GTSNPN, CDR2 SVGIG (reference sequence). The authors' processing: Reference gene primer amplification yielded estimated nucleated cell counts. Produced via immunoSEQ multiplex PCR; TCRdb's table is partial and in-frame only. The DNA gave D and trimming, while V, J and clone size come from that table. The repertoire consists of over 400,000 clones, with roughly nine tenths occurring once and the leading ten covering roughly 7.4%.

The sample comprised peripheral blood. The receptor was isolated from a woman aged 45 to 65 with COVID-19, enrolled during active disease. The gene calls are TRBV30 and TRBJ2-7, with D perhaps TRBD2 (6 bases). The CDR3 spells CAWNSGTGAYEQYF. Written as DNA, the CDR3 is TGTGCCTGGAACTCCGGGACTGGGGCCTACGAGCAGTACTTC.